This T cell receptor (beta chain) is drawn from a study of T cell responses to AZD1222 COVID-19 vaccine. On the study more broadly: Pooled samples include second doses given at about 4 or 12 weeks.

Study results and limitations: Among the donors, most were white British and more were female, and clonal diversity was possibly underestimated. Reportedly, nearly half of unique spike TCRs recognized epitopes outside B.1.351/B.1.1.7 mutations.

A note on this clone: Its antigen is currently unknown.

Only in-frame clones appear in the TCRdb table, and some are missing; sequencing was by immunoSEQ multiplex PCR. Of 130,000 or so clones listed, 70% to 90% were seen once; the top ten hold 20% to 25%. Germline V gene lookup returns CDR1 KGHSH and CDR2 LQKENI. There are 15 residues in the CDR3. Trimming took 2 bases from V and 5 from J; bases not matched to a gene: 4. V is TRBV18 and J is TRBJ2-5; 11 bases are shared with TRBD1. The sample here was peripheral blood, taken on day 0 of AZD1222 vaccination. The receptor's source is an adult in good health. CDR3 nucleotide sequence: TGTGCCAGCTCACCAGGACAGGGGGCCGCGGAGACCCAGTACTTC. Protein sequence: CASSPGQGAAETQYF.